This entry lists 19 T cell receptor beta chains sequenced from one sample in a study of blood T cell repertoires in COVID-19. The data were produced by immunoSEQ multiplex PCR, yet TCRdb's version contains in-frame clones alone and is incomplete. Seen here are a few hundred thousand clones, roughly 90% observed once, and the top ten hold 0.8% to 0.85%. Sequencing was carried out using peripheral blood. These receptors were taken from a young man with COVID-19, enrolled during active disease.

The rearrangement links TRBV19 to TRBJ1-1; D remains ambiguous. CDR1 is LNHDA, CDR2 SQIVND, per germline (reference sequence). V was trimmed by 6 bases and J by 0 bases, leaving 5 bases between them. CDR3 length equals 12 residues. CDR3 DNA: TGTGCCAGTAGCCGGTTGAACACTGAAGCTTTCTTT. Its translation is CASSRLNTEAFF. Variable domain in full (rest from reference TRBV19 and TRBJ1-1): DGGITQSPKYLFRKEGQNVTLSCEQNLNHDAMYWYRQDPGQGLRLIYYSQIVNDFQKGDIAEGYSVSREKKESFPLTVTSAQKNPTAFYLCASSRLNTEAFFGQGTRLTVV.

The V gene is TRBV2, the J gene TRBJ1-6; 7 bases match TRBD1. With V trimmed by 9 bases and J by 7 bases, 6 bases remained unmatched. CDR1 is SNHLY and CDR2 is FYNNEI in the germline V gene. The CDR3 totals 13 residues. CDR3 region: CASAGTENSPLHF. Here the CDR3 DNA reads TGTGCCAGTGCCGGGACAGAAAATTCACCCCTCCACTTT.

The chain employs TRBV3-1 (or the pseudogene TRBV3-2) and TRBJ2-1, with 8 nucleotides matching TRBD2. The V and J ends lost 4 bases and 15 bases, in that order; junction bases with no gene match: 11. The CDR3 is 13 amino acids. Germline loops: CDR1 LGHDT, CDR2 YNNKEL (reference sequence). In DNA form, the CDR3 reads TGTGCCAGCAGCCCGACTGAGACTAGCGAGGGGTTCTTC. Translated: CASSPTETSEGFF.

The chain employs TRBV15 and TRBJ2-3; 8 bases fit TRBD2. CDR3 length: 20 residues. Germline assignment: CDR1 LNHNV and CDR2 YYDKDF (reference sequence). With 0 bases clipped from V and 2 bases from J, the junction kept 16 bases outside the gene matches. The CDR3 spells CATSRESRPRGGISTDTQYF. CDR3 in DNA: TGTGCCACCAGCAGAGAATCTCGTCCTCGGGGGGGGATTTCCACAGATACGCAGTATTTT.

This clone was recorded once. The chain links TRBV7-8 to TRBJ2-1; the D gene is possibly TRBD1 (6 bases). Germline CDR1 SGHVS, CDR2 FQNEAQ. CDR3 length: 14 amino acids. V was shortened by 5 bases and J by 7 bases, with 15 bases between the two germline ends. The CDR3 DNA follows: TGTGCCAGCAGCCCCCTGAGGGGGTTAAATGAGCAGTTCTTC. Its translation: CASSPLRGLNEQFF.

V usage is TRBV5-1 and J usage is TRBJ2-2; D is ambiguous. The germline CDR1 and CDR2 sequences are SGHRS and YFSETQ. This CDR3 is 15 amino acids long. V was clipped by 0 bases and J by 0 bases, with 6 bases between them. CDR3 in amino acids: CASSLARPNTGELFF. The CDR3 region has the DNA TGCGCCAGCAGCTTGGCCCGTCCGAACACCGGGGAGCTGTTTTTT.

This clone came up once. The rearrangement uses TRBV19 and TRBJ2-6; D is undetermined. Trimming removed 7 bases at V and 0 bases at J, with 13 bases between. Germline lookup yields CDR1 LNHDA and CDR2 SQIVND (reference sequence). The CDR3 is made up of 16 amino acids. The CDR3 DNA sequence: TGTGCCAGTACCAGGTACTCACCCTCTGGGGCCAACGTCCTGACTTTC. Its translation: CASTRYSPSGANVLTF.

The chain carries TRBV5-4 and TRBJ2-5, with 10 bases lining up with TRBD2. V shed 4 bases and J 2 bases; nucleotides not matched to a gene: 5. This CDR3 spans 15 amino acids. Per the germline V gene, CDR1 is SGHNT and CDR2 is YYREEE (reference sequence). CDR3: CASSRLAGEQETQYF. The CDR3 bases are TGTGCCAGCAGCCGGCTAGCGGGAGAACAAGAGACCCAGTACTTC.

This chain links TRBV19 with TRBJ1-5, with D possibly matching TRBD1 (5 bases). The CDR3 is made up of 12 amino acids. The germline V gene has CDR1 LNHDA and CDR2 SQIVND (reference sequence). The V end was cut by 7 bases, the J end by 5 bases, with 9 bases between. The CDR3 sequence: CASTWGDQPQHF. Here the CDR3 DNA reads TGTGCCAGTACTTGGGGGGATCAGCCCCAGCATTTT.

The DNA of the CDR3 is TGTGCCAGCAGTGAATATTCTAGTGGAACCTACAATGAGCAGTTCTTC. It encodes CASSEYSSGTYNEQFF. This rearrangement joins TRBV6-1 to TRBJ2-1; D not certain. Germline V CDR1 and CDR2: MNHNS, SASEGT. V lost 2 bases, J lost 2 bases, and 13 bases lay in between. The CDR3 sequence is 16 residues long.

The count of this clone is one. J is TRBJ2-7 and V is TRBV30, with 8 nucleotides matching TRBD1. CDR1 and CDR2 from the germline V gene are GTSNPN and SVGIG (reference sequence). J was trimmed by 3 bases and V by 4 bases; bases with no gene match: 11. This CDR3 has 15 amino acids. In DNA form, the CDR3 reads TGTGCCTGGAAACCACCGGACAGGGTTGACTACGAGCAGTACTTC. Its translation is CAWKPPDRVDYEQYF.

The chain has TRBV12-5 and TRBJ2-7; D perhaps matches TRBD2 (6 bases). CDR3 length equals 14 residues. V lost 7 bases and J 5 bases, leaving 18 bases between the germline ends. Looked up from germline, CDR1 is LGHNT and CDR2 is FRNRAP. The CDR3 DNA reads as TGTGCTAGTGCCCGAGGAGGGGTTACCCACGAGCAGTACTTC. Protein sequence: CASARGGVTHEQYF.

This clone was observed a handful of times. This rearrangement joins TRBV2 to TRBJ2-7; 12 positions agree with TRBD2. Germline V gives CDR1 SNHLY, CDR2 FYNNEI. The V segment lost 8 bases and the J segment 1 base; nucleotides outside the gene matches: 6. The CDR3 is 15 amino acids. In DNA form, the CDR3 reads TGTGCCAGCGACCTAGCGGGGGGGCGGTCCTACGAGCAGTACTTC. Protein product: CASDLAGGRSYEQYF. The variable domain in full, with the rest retrieved from reference TRBV2 and TRBJ2-7, is EPEVTQTPSHQVTQMGQEVILRCVPISNHLYFYWYRQILGQKVEFLVSFYNNEISEKSEIFDDQFSVERPDGSNFTLKIRSTKLEDSAMYFCASDLAGGRSYEQYFGPGTRLTVT.

The chain has TRBV5-1 and TRBJ2-3; maybe TRBD2 (6 bases). The V end was cut by 1 base, the J end by 0 bases, with 9 bases between. The CDR3 is 15 residues long. CDR1 and CDR2 (germline): SGHRS, YFSETQ. Here the CDR3 reads CASSLRRGSTDTQYF. CDR3 DNA: TGCGCCAGCAGCTTGCGGCGGGGAAGCACAGATACGCAGTATTTT. Complete variable domain (other parts from reference TRBV5-1 and TRBJ2-3): KAGVTQTPRYLIKTRGQQVTLSCSPISGHRSVSWYQQTPGQGLQFLFEYFSETQRNKGNFPGRFSGRQFSNSRSEMNVSTLELGDSALYLCASSLRRGSTDTQYFGPGTRLTVL.

The CDR3 DNA sequence: TGCAGCGTCCCCGGGCTAGCGGGAGTCGAGCAGTTCTTC. Encoded protein: CSVPGLAGVEQFF. V is TRBV29-1 and J is TRBJ2-1, with TRBD2 matching 10 bases. V shed 6 bases, J shed 10 bases, and the junction held 9 bases outside the gene matches. Germline CDR1 and CDR2: SQVTM and ANQGSEA. This CDR3 region has 13 residues.

The chain uses TRBV4-1 and TRBJ2-7; no clear D gene. V dropped 2 bases and J dropped 3 bases, with 8 bases sitting between them. Germline V gene sequence: CDR1 MGHRA, CDR2 YSYEKL. The CDR3 consists of 13 residues. The DNA of the CDR3 is TGCGCCAGCAGCCAAAGCTTTGGCTACGAGCAGTACTTC. It translates to CASSQSFGYEQYF.

V is TRBV11-2 and J is TRBJ2-5; TRBD2 matches at 15 bases. V lost 1 base to trimming and J lost 2 bases; unmatched junction nucleotides: 5. The CDR3 has 18 residues. Germline loops: CDR1 SGHAT, CDR2 FQNNGV. The CDR3 coding sequence is TGTGCCAGCAGCTTAGTAGGGGGACTAGCGGGGGGTCAAGAGACCCAGTACTTC. Protein sequence: CASSLVGGLAGGQETQYF.

This sequence joins TRBV12-3 or TRBV12-4 and TRBJ2-5; D is undetermined. With 5 bases removed from V and 5 bases from J, the gap between germline ends came to 6 bases. The CDR3 is 11 amino acids. CDR3 DNA: TGTGCCAGCAGTATTCTGGAGACCCAGTACTTC. Protein sequence: CASSILETQYF.

In regard to this clone: At one end the junction does not follow the germline gene, possibly because of a read error. V and J are TRBV11-3 and TRBJ2-5; D possibly corresponds to TRBD1 (6 bases). The CDR3 sequence is 14 residues long. Germline CDR1 is SGHNT and CDR2 is YENEEA. The DNA for the CDR3 is TGTGCCAGCAGCTTAGACCGATTGACAGGCCCGAGGGACTTC. Translation gives CASSLDRLTGPRDF.